The clone carrying this T cell receptor beta chain was picked up a small number of times. No antigen is known for it. This sample stems from a study of T-cell memory formation after mild COVID-19. Via MiXCR, TCRdb re-called the 5' RACE reads, giving one row per CDR3 protein. The sample records roughly 400,000 distinct CDR3 sequences, 20% to 25% being singletons. Study results and caveats: For second-wave clones that peaked at day 37, SARS-CoV-2 specificity went unverified. Chiefly within CM and EM were the contracting CD4+ clones; CD8+ ones were within EMRA.

This CDR3 comprises 14 residues. Trimming stripped 5 bases from V and 0 bases from J, with 11 bases between. This sequence originates from an adult woman who had mild COVID-19 (a few samples of this study predate the infection). Cell type and time point are not known. This rearrangement joins TRBV12-3 or TRBV12-4 to TRBJ2-7; D remains ambiguous. Sequences were obtained from PBMCs or a T cell subset sorted from them (not recorded which). CDR3 nucleotides: TGTGCCAGCAGTCCTCAAACCACCTCCTACGAGCAGTACTTC. This encodes CASSPQTTSYEQYF.